The 17 T cell receptor beta chains presented below share a single source sample, sequenced in a study of hypomethylating agent response in myelodysplastic syndrome. TCRdb keeps only in-frame clones here, not all; method: immunoSEQ multiplex PCR. The sample carries a few thousand clones, about 90% recorded once. Specimen: bone marrow, collected before or after starting hypomethylating agent treatment for myelodysplastic syndrome (not recorded which). The source of these receptors is a human donor with myelodysplastic syndrome.

The chain combines TRBV6-6 with TRBJ1-2; D is unclear. V lost 7 bases and J lost 0, with 12 bases in between. Germline assignment: CDR1 MNHNY and CDR2 SVGAGI (reference sequence). CDR3 length: 14 amino acids. The DNA for the CDR3 is TGTGCCAGCACTAAGGACGGGACTAACTATGGCTACACCTTC. Translation: CASTKDGTNYGYTF.

The V and J genes are TRBV19 and TRBJ2-6, with D tentatively TRBD2 (7 bases). This CDR3 spans 19 amino acids. The germline V gene has CDR1 LNHDA and CDR2 SQIVND (reference sequence). Trimming removed 0 bases from V and 0 bases from J, with 15 bases in between. CDR3 protein: CASSIDPRGAGSGANVLTF. The CDR3 nucleotides are TGTGCCAGTAGTATAGATCCTCGGGGGGCCGGCTCTGGGGCCAACGTCCTGACTTTC. Complete variable domain (other parts from reference TRBV19 and TRBJ2-6): DGGITQSPKYLFRKEGQNVTLSCEQNLNHDAMYWYRQDPGQGLRLIYYSQIVNDFQKGDIAEGYSVSREKKESFPLTVTSAQKNPTAFYLCASSIDPRGAGSGANVLTFGAGSRLTVL.

Here the CDR3 reads CASSWVRDSLRTGELFF. DNA for the CDR3: TGTGCCAGCAGTTGGGTCCGGGACTCCCTCCGTACCGGGGAGCTGTTTTTT. The genes are TRBV28 and TRBJ2-2, with D possibly being TRBD2 (6 bases). V was clipped by 4 bases and J by 5 bases, with 20 bases between them. Germline assignment: CDR1 MDHEN and CDR2 SYDVKM. This CDR3 is 17 amino acids long.

CDR3 amino acids: CASSAPGQDTQYF. CDR3 DNA sequence: TGTGCCAGCTCAGCCCCAGGGCAGGATACGCAGTATTTT. The J gene is TRBJ2-3, the V gene TRBV18; TRBD1 might be the D (5 bases). Germline loops: CDR1 KGHSH, CDR2 LQKENI. This CDR3 has 13 residues. V was pared by 5 bases and J by 6 bases, with 12 bases between.

This clone was recorded a few times. The chain carries TRBV30 and TRBJ1-6; 9 bases align to TRBD1. The ends lost 5 bases at V and 8 bases at J; junction bases unmatched: 4. The germline V gene has CDR1 GTSNPN and CDR2 SVGIG (reference sequence). The CDR3 is 13 amino acids. The CDR3 sequence is CAWGDRVDSPLHF. The CDR3 bases are TGTGCCTGGGGGGACAGGGTTGATTCACCCCTCCACTTT.

This sequence joins TRBV2 and TRBJ1-4, with 11 bases identical to TRBD1. The CDR3 extends over 17 amino acids. Trimming cost V 5 bases and J 7 bases; bases outside gene matches: 12. Germline values: CDR1 SNHLY, CDR2 FYNNEI. The CDR3 nucleotides read TGTGCCAGCAGTCCCGGGACAGGGGGGCCTGATGCTGAAAAACTGTTTTTT. This codes for CASSPGTGGPDAEKLFF.

This chain joins TRBV30 and TRBJ2-3; D may be TRBD2 (5 bases). This CDR3 comprises 13 residues. Trimming removed 2 bases at V and 0 bases at J, with 6 bases between. Germline CDR1 GTSNPN, CDR2 SVGIG (reference sequence). Written as DNA, the CDR3 is TGTGCCTGGAGTAAGCGGAGCACAGATACGCAGTATTTT. It translates to CAWSKRSTDTQYF.

This chain joins TRBV25-1 and TRBJ2-3, with 8 nucleotides matching TRBD2. Trimming took 2 bases from V and 3 from J; bases not matched to a gene: 7. Germline loops: CDR1 MGHDK, CDR2 SYGVNS. This CDR3 contains 16 residues. CDR3 residues: CASSEHLGLATDTQYF. CDR3 nucleotides: TGTGCCAGCAGTGAACACCTAGGACTAGCAACAGATACGCAGTATTTT.

Points on this clone: An end of the junction does not agree with germline; a read error may underlie this. The chain has TRBV28 and TRBJ1-6; D might be TRBD1 (6 bases). Germline V gene lookup returns CDR1 MDHEN and CDR2 SYDVKM. This CDR3 is built from 16 residues. CDR3 in amino acids: CASCLYDRPYNSPLHF. The CDR3 bases are TGTGCCAGCTGTTTGTACGACAGGCCTTATAATTCACCCCTCCACTTT.

The CDR3 reads CASSIMGGTTPNTGELFF. The DNA of the CDR3 is TGTGCCAGTAGTATTATGGGGGGCACCACACCGAACACCGGGGAGCTGTTTTTT. The chain is built from TRBV19 and TRBJ2-2; D assignment may be TRBD1 or TRBD2 (6 bases each). This CDR3 is built from 18 residues. V shed 3 bases and J shed 0 bases, with 17 bases lying between them. Germline CDR1 and CDR2: LNHDA and SQIVND (reference sequence).

Within the sample, this clone is hyperexpanded. V is TRBV6-1 and J is TRBJ1-2; 7 positions agree with TRBD1. Germline V gene data show CDR1 as MNHNS and CDR2 as SASEGT. After removal of 10 bases from V and 4 bases from J, the junction contained 9 bases not matched to a gene. This CDR3 contains 13 residues. For the CDR3, the DNA is TGTGCCACCGTACAGGGGTCGGGCTATGGCTACACCTTC. Its protein product is CATVQGSGYGYTF.

The chain is built from TRBV10-2 and TRBJ1-4; D remains unclear. Germline V CDR1 and CDR2: WSHSY, SAAADI. The CDR3 contains 14 residues. Trimming removed 3 bases at V and 7 bases at J, with 12 bases between. Written as DNA, the CDR3 is TGCGCCAGCAGTGAAAGGGAATGGAGTGAAAAACTGTTTTTT. Translated, it gives CASSEREWSEKLFF.

The gene calls are TRBV7-9 and TRBJ2-7; TRBD2 matches at 8 bases. Germline CDR1 is SEHNR and CDR2 is FQNEAQ (reference sequence). The CDR3 extends over 12 amino acids. Trimming at V came to 8 bases and at J to 5 bases, leaving 5 bases not matched to a gene. This CDR3 is CASRNGGDEQYF. Here the CDR3 DNA reads TGTGCCAGCCGAAACGGGGGGGACGAGCAGTACTTC.

The chain is built from TRBV14 and TRBJ1-1; no firm D call. CDR1 is SGHDN, CDR2 FVKESK, per germline. This CDR3 region has 14 residues. Between the trimmed V and J ends, which lost 0 bases and 7 bases, there was a span of 12 bases. The CDR3 reads CASSQDSSRREAFF. CDR3 DNA sequence: TGTGCCAGCAGCCAAGACTCAAGCCGACGTGAAGCTTTCTTT.

The chain links TRBV4-1 to TRBJ2-2; D is unclear. Trimming took off 2 bases at V and 0 bases at J, with 7 bases between the two ends. This CDR3 is 15 amino acids long. Germline V lookup: CDR1 MGHRA, CDR2 YSYEKL. This CDR3 is CASSQPFANTGELFF. The CDR3 DNA reads TGCGCCAGCAGCCAACCTTTCGCGAACACCGGGGAGCTGTTTTTT.

V gene TRBV6-1 combines with J gene TRBJ2-1; the D is unclear. The CDR3 totals 14 residues. Germline-derived CDR1 and CDR2 are MNHNS and SASEGT. The V end lost 0 bases, the J end lost 4 bases, and 7 bases lay between the germline ends. This CDR3 is CASSEASRYNEQFF. The CDR3 DNA follows: TGTGCCAGCAGTGAAGCGAGCCGTTACAATGAGCAGTTCTTC.

This rearrangement joins TRBV13 to TRBJ2-2; D is possibly TRBD1 (5 bases). This CDR3 comprises 13 residues. Germline V gene data show CDR1 as PRHDT and CDR2 as FYEKMQ (reference sequence). Between the trimmed V and J ends, which lost 4 bases and 13 bases, there was a span of 16 bases. This CDR3 is CASSSQQDVALFF. Written as DNA, the CDR3 is TGTGCCAGCAGCTCCCAACAGGATGTTGCGCTGTTTTTT.